Sequencing of this T cell receptor (beta chain) was carried out in a study of T cell changes during pregnancy in multiple sclerosis. Sequencing was performed with immunoSEQ multiplex PCR; in TCRdb, only in-frame clones are kept and a portion is missing. The sample yields fewer than 50,000 clones, approximately 94% seen once. Looked up from germline, CDR1 is MNHEY and CDR2 is SMNVEV (reference sequence). V was pared by 4 bases and J by 2 bases, with 2 bases of the junction left unmatched. The CDR3 is 14 residues long. Sequences were derived from CD8+ T cells from peripheral blood mononuclear cells, sampled in the first trimester of pregnancy. V gene TRBV27 combines with J gene TRBJ2-7, with TRBD2 matching over 10 bases. The origin of this receptor is a female donor with multiple sclerosis, enrolled in a pregnancy study. Here the CDR3 DNA reads TGTGCCAGCAGTTACCTAGCGGGGGCCTACGAGCAGTACTTC. Protein sequence: CASSYLAGAYEQYF.